The rows below give T cell receptor beta chains drawn from one sample of a study of CD8 T cells in ankylosing spondylitis. TCRdb reanalysed the 5' RACE reads using MiXCR and keeps one entry per CDR3 protein. The sample yields around 490,000 distinct CDR3 sequences, 5.3% seen once. Sequences were obtained from blood, either unsorted or a sorted T cell fraction (not recorded which). These receptors were obtained from a male donor with ankylosing spondylitis. Each CDR3 is given with its conserved first and last residue. D genes are given only for firm matches. Clone sizes are given selectively: once, few, many, or a class where the clone is expanded.

j_call v_call d_call clone_size cdr3_aa cdr3_nt
TRBJ1-2 TRBV20-1 - many CSARFRDLYGYTF TGCAGTGCTAGATTCCGGGACCTTTATGGCTACACCTTC
TRBJ1-2 TRBV12-3/TRBV12-4 - many CASSLWGGQDGYTF TGTGCCAGCAGTCTATGGGGGGGGCAAGATGGCTACACCTTC
TRBJ1-6 TRBV5-6 - many CASSLTIINSPLHF TGTGCCAGCAGCTTGACGATAATAAATTCACCCCTCCACTTT
TRBJ2-5 TRBV15 - many CATSWQREETQYF TGTGCCACCAGCTGGCAGCGAGAAGAGACCCAGTACTTC
TRBJ2-1 TRBV2 - many CASSDVGDNEQFF TGTGCCAGCAGTGATGTCGGAGACAATGAGCAGTTCTTC
TRBJ2-1 TRBV24-1 TRBD2 many CATRTSGVDEQFF TGTGCCACCAGGACTAGCGGGGTCGATGAGCAGTTCTTC
TRBJ1-2 TRBV20-1 - many CSPIPQALGYTF TGCAGTCCGATTCCTCAGGCCCTGGGCTACACCTTC
TRBJ2-2 TRBV7-2 - many CASSPDWNTGELFF TGTGCCAGCAGCCCCGACTGGAACACCGGGGAGCTGTTTTTT
TRBJ2-7 TRBV7-9 - many CASTRGDGSYEQYF TGTGCCAGCACCCGCGGGGACGGCTCCTACGAGCAGTACTTC
TRBJ2-1 TRBV28 TRBD2 few CASTRSAGDNEQFF TGTGCCAGCACCAGATCGGCGGGGGACAATGAGCAGTTCTTC
TRBJ2-5 TRBV7-6 - many CASSLPGGETQYF TGTGCCAGCAGCTTACCTGGCGGAGAGACCCAGTACTTC
TRBJ2-1 TRBV5-1 - many CASSLEAGGRYNEQFF TGCGCCAGCAGCTTGGAGGCAGGAGGGAGATACAATGAGCAGTTCTTC
TRBJ2-2 TRBV5-1 - many CASSLDPAGRNTGELFF TGCGCCAGCAGCTTGGATCCTGCAGGGAGGAACACCGGGGAGCTGTTTTTT
TRBJ1-3 TRBV20-1 TRBD1 many CSARQGGSGNTIYF TGCAGTGCTCGACAGGGCGGCTCTGGAAACACCATATATTTT
TRBJ2-1 TRBV11-2 - - CASSLRRGNSYNEQFF TGTGCCAGCAGCCTGAGACGGGGTAACTCCTACAATGAGCAGTTCTTC
TRBJ2-3 TRBV5-1 TRBD2 many CASSYRSGGGFTDTQYF TGCGCCAGCAGCTACCGTTCTGGCGGGGGGTTCACAGATACGCAGTATTTT
TRBJ2-2 TRBV6-2/TRBV6-3 - many CASSYSLLVNTGELFF TGTGCCAGCAGTTACTCCCTACTGGTTAACACCGGGGAGCTGTTTTTT
TRBJ1-2 TRBV28 TRBD1 many CASSFGRQGTYGYTF TGTGCCAGCAGTTTCGGGAGACAGGGGACCTATGGCTACACCTTC
TRBJ2-7 TRBV4-3 - many CASSQVIWDGTYEQYF TGCGCCAGCAGCCAAGTAATTTGGGACGGGACCTACGAGCAGTACTTC
TRBJ1-1 TRBV18 - many CASSPYQGEAFF TGTGCCAGCTCACCATATCAGGGTGAAGCTTTCTTT
TRBJ1-5 TRBV20-1 - many CSAGGRVRQPQHF TGCAGTGCTGGGGGACGTGTGAGGCAGCCCCAGCATTTT
TRBJ2-1 TRBV7-2 TRBD2 - CASSPWTSRNEQFF TGTGCCAGCAGCCCCTGGACTAGTAGGAATGAGCAGTTCTTC
TRBJ1-1 TRBV28 - many CASSPRGWGDTEAFF TGTGCCAGCAGTCCCAGGGGCTGGGGGGACACTGAAGCTTTCTTT
TRBJ2-5 TRBV29-1 TRBD1 few CSVKGQGRWETQYF TGCAGCGTGAAGGGACAGGGGAGGTGGGAGACCCAGTACTTC
TRBJ2-1 TRBV12-3/TRBV12-4 TRBD2 many CASITIRDYSYNEQFF TGTGCCAGCATTACGATCCGGGACTACTCCTACAATGAGCAGTTCTTC
TRBJ2-3 TRBV20-1 - many CSARDGASSTDTQYF TGCAGTGCTAGAGATGGGGCTAGCTCCACAGATACGCAGTATTTT
TRBJ2-7 TRBV5-1 TRBD1 many CASSLADRGGNEQYF TGCGCCAGCAGCTTGGCGGACAGGGGCGGCAACGAGCAGTACTTC
TRBJ1-2 TRBV29-1 - many CSVELSYGTQGEHGYTF TGCAGCGTTGAGTTAAGCTACGGCACCCAAGGGGAGCATGGCTACACCTTC
TRBJ2-7 TRBV2 - - CASSKTYEQYF TGTGCCAGTTCAAAAACCTACGAGCAGTACTTC
TRBJ2-2 TRBV5-5 - many CASSFAANTGELFF TGTGCCAGCAGCTTTGCAGCGAACACCGGGGAGCTGTTTTTT
TRBJ2-5 TRBV4-1 TRBD2 many CASSQDLSGRKETQYF TGCGCCAGCAGCCAAGATCTTAGCGGGAGGAAAGAGACCCAGTACTTC
TRBJ2-1 TRBV2 - many CASSGYEQFF TGTGCCAGCAGTGGGTATGAGCAGTTCTTC
TRBJ1-1 TRBV5-1 - many CASSLSGEFTEAFF TGCGCCAGCAGCTTGTCAGGTGAATTCACTGAAGCTTTCTTT
TRBJ2-5 TRBV11-2 TRBD1 few CASSLVRTGRRGQETQYF TGTGCCAGCAGCTTAGTTCGGACAGGCCGACGGGGACAAGAGACCCAGTACTTC
TRBJ1-2 TRBV13 - many CASSSGRRTDYGYTF TGTGCCAGCAGCTCGGGACGACGAACTGACTATGGCTACACCTTC
TRBJ1-2 TRBV6-5 - many CASSYYWGNHYGYTF TGTGCCAGCAGTTACTACTGGGGCAACCACTATGGCTACACCTTC
TRBJ1-1 TRBV7-8 - many CASILDGARGPAEAFF TGTGCCAGCATACTCGATGGGGCTAGGGGTCCGGCTGAAGCTTTCTTT
TRBJ2-5 TRBV5-6 - many CASSLALLQETQYF TGTGCCAGCAGCTTGGCGTTGTTGCAAGAGACCCAGTACTTC
TRBJ2-1 TRBV18 TRBD2 many CASSPSSGSSGEQFF TGTGCCAGCTCACCATCCAGCGGGAGCTCGGGTGAGCAGTTCTTC
TRBJ2-3 TRBV4-1 - many CASSRSSESTDTQYF TGCGCCAGCAGCCGAAGCTCGGAGAGCACAGATACGCAGTATTTT